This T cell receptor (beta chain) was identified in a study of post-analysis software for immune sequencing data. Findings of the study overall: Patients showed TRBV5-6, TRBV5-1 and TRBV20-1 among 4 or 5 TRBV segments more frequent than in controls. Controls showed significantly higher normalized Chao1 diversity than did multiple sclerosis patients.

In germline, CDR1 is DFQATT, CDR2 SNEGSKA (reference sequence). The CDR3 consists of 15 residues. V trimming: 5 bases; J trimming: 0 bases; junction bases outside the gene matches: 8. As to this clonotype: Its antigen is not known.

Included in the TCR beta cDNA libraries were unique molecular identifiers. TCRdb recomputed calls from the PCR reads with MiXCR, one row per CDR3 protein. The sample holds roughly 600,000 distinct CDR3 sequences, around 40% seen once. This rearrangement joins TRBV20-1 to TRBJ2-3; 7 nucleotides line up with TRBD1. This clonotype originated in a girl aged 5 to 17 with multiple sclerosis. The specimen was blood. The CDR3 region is CSALQDRPSTDTQYF. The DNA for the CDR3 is TGCAGTGCTCTCCAGGACAGGCCTAGCACAGATACGCAGTATTTT.